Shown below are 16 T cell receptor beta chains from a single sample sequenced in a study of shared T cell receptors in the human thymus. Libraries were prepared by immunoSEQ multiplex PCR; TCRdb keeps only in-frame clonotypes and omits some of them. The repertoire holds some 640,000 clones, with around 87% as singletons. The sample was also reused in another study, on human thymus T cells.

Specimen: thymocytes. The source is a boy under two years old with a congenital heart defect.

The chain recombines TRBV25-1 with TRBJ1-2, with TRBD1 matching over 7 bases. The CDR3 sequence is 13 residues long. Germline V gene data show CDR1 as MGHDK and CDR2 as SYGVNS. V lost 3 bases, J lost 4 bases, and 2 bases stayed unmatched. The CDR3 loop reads CASSDGQAYGYTF. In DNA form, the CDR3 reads TGTGCCAGCAGTGATGGACAGGCCTATGGCTACACCTTC.

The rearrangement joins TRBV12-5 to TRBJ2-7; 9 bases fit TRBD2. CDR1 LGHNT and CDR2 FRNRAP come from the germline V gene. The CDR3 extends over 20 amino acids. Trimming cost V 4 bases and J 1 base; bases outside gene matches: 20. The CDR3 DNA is TGTGCTAGTGGTTCGACCCCGGTAGCGGGAGACCCTCTCCATTCCTACGAGCAGTACTTC. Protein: CASGSTPVAGDPLHSYEQYF.

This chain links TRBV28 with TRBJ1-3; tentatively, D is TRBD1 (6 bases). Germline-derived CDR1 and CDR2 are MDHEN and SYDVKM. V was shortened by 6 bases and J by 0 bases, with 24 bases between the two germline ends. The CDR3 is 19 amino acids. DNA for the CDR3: TGTGCCAGCAGGTCGAAGGGACACCTGAAAACATACTCTGGAAACACCATATATTTT. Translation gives CASRSKGHLKTYSGNTIYF. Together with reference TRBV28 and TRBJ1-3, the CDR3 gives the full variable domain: DVKVTQSSRYLVKRTGEKVFLECVQDMDHENMFWYRQDPGLGLRLIYFSYDVKMKEKGDIPEGYSVSREKKERFSLILESASTNQTSMYLCASRSKGHLKTYSGNTIYFGEGSWLTVV.

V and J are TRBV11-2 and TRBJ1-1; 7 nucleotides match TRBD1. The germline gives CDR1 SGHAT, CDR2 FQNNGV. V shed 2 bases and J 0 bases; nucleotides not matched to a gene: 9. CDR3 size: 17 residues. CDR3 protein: CASSLYETGRMNTEAFF. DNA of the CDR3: TGTGCCAGCAGCTTATATGAGACAGGGCGAATGAACACTGAAGCTTTCTTT.

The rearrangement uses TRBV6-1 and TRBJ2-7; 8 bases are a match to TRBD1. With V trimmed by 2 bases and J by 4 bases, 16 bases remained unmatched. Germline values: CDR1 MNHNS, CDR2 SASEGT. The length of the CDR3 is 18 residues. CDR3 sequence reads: CASSEREDGQGPLYEQYF. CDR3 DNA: TGTGCCAGCAGTGAACGAGAGGATGGACAGGGCCCTCTTTACGAGCAGTACTTC.

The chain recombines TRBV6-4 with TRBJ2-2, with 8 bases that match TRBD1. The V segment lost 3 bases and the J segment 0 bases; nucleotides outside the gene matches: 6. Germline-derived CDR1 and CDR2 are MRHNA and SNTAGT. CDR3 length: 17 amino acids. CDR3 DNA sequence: TGTGCCAGCAGTGAATACAGGGGGTCGGCGAACACCGGGGAGCTGTTTTTT. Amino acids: CASSEYRGSANTGELFF.

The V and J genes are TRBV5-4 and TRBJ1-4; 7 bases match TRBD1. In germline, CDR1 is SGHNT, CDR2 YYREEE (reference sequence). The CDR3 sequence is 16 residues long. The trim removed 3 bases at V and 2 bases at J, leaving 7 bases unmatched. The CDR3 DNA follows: TGTGCCAGCAGCTCGAGAACAGGGGAGACTAATGAAAAACTGTTTTTT. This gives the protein CASSSRTGETNEKLFF.

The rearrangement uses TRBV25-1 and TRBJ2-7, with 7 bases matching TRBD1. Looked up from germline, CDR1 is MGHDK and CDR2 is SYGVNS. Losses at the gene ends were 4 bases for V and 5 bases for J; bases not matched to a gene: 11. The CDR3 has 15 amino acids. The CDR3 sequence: CASSARQGRVNEQYF. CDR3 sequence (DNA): TGTGCCAGCAGTGCCAGACAGGGCAGAGTGAACGAGCAGTACTTC.

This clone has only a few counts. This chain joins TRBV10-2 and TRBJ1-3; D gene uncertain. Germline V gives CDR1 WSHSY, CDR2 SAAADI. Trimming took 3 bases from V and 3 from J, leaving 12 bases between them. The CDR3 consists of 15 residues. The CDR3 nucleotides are TGCGCCAGCAGTGATACCCCCGGGTATGGAAACACCATATATTTT. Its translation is CASSDTPGYGNTIYF.

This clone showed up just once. CDR3 in DNA: TGTGCCAGCAGTGTAAGACTAGCGGGGGACGAATACTCTAGCACAGATACGCAGTATTTT. Protein: CASSVRLAGDEYSSTDTQYF. V and J are TRBV2 and TRBJ2-3; 12 bases are shared with TRBD2. The germline gives CDR1 SNHLY, CDR2 FYNNEI. After removal of 4 bases from V and 0 bases from J, the junction contained 14 bases not matched to a gene. This CDR3 is built from 20 residues.

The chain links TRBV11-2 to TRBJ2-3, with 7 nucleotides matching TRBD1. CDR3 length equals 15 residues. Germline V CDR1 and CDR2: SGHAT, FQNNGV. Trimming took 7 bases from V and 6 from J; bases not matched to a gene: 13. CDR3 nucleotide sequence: TGTGCCAGCACCCGCGTTGGGACAGCCTTGGATACGCAGTATTTT. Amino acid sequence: CASTRVGTALDTQYF. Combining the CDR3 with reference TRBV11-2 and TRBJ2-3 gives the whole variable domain EAGVAQSPRYKIIEKRQSVAFWCNPISGHATLYWYQQILGQGPKLLIQFQNNGVVDDSQLPKDRFSAERLKGVDSTLKIQPAKLEDSAVYLCASTRVGTALDTQYFGPGTRLTVL.

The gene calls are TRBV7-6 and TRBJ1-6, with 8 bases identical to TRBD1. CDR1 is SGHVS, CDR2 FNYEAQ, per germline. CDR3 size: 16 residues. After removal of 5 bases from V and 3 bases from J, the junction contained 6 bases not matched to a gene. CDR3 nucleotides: TGTGCCAGCAGCCCAGACACAGGGGGCTATAATTCACCCCTCCACTTT. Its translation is CASSPDTGGYNSPLHF.

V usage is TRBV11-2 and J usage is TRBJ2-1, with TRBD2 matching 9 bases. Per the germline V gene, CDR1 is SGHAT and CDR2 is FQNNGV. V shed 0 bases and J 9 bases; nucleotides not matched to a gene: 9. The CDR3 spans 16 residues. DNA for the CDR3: TGTGCCAGCAGCTTAGACTGGCCTAGCGGGGAGACTGAGCAGTTCTTC. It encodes CASSLDWPSGETEQFF.

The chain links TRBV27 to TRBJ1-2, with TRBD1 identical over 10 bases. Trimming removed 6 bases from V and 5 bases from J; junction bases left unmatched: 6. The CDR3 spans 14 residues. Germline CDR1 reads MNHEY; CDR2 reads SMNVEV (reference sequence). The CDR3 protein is CASRPWTGGYGYTF. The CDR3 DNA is TGTGCCAGCAGGCCCTGGACAGGGGGTTATGGCTACACCTTC.

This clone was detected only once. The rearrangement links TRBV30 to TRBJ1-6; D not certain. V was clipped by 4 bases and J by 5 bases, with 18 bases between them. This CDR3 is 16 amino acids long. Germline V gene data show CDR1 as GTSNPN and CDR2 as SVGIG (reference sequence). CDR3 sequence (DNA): TGTGCCTGGATTCCGAATAGGGAGAATAATAATTCACCCCTCCACTTT. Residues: CAWIPNRENNNSPLHF. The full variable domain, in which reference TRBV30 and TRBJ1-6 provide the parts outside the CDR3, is SQTIHQWPATLVQPVGSPLSLECTVEGTSNPNLYWYRQAAGRGLQLLFYSVGIGQISSEVPQNLSASRPQDRQFILSSKKLLLSDSGFYLCAWIPNRENNNSPLHFGNGTRLTVT.

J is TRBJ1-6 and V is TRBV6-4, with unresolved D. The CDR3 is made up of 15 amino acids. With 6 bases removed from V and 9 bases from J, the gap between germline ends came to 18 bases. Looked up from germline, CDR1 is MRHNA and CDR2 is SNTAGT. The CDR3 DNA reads TGTGCCAGCAGGGGCAGCGAGGGCTCCAGTTCACCCCTCCACTTT. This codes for CASRGSEGSSSPLHF.